The clone carrying this T cell receptor (beta chain) has a single count. Its antigen is undetermined. The entry originates in a study of CD8 T cells in Susac syndrome. TCR beta sequencing was performed on blood CD8+ and CD4+ T cells. TEMRA cells were FACS-enriched, and CD8+ and CD4+ T cells were isolated negatively. This CDR3 has 15 residues. Trimming left V 2 bases short and J 0 bases short, with 10 bases between. Germline V lookup: CDR1 MNHEY, CDR2 SVGAGI. With random hexamers, reverse transcription was performed on about 0.45 to 1 ug of RNA. Amplification of the TCR beta CDR3 was carried out by immunoSEQ multiplex PCR, which spanned a total of 54 Vbeta and 13 Jbeta segments. TCRdb re-called the immunoSEQ multiplex PCR reads through MiXCR, storing one row per CDR3 protein. The sample has around 280,000 distinct CDR3 sequences, 92% seen once; the top ten hold roughly 0.07%. General study results and limits: The authors acknowledged that their TCR sequencing and HLA analysis involved a relatively small number of individuals.

The chain is built from TRBV6-5 and TRBJ2-5; D is possibly TRBD1 (5 bases). Sequencing was carried out using CD4+ T cells from PBMCs. The source is a human donor with multiple sclerosis. Here the CDR3 reads CASSYLDTYQETQYF. The CDR3 DNA follows: TGTGCCAGCAGTTACCTGGACACCTACCAAGAGACCCAGTACTTC.